This TCR beta chain was recorded in a study of blood T cell repertoires in COVID-19. Some clones are missing from TCRdb's copy, which holds only in-frame ones; the method was immunoSEQ multiplex PCR. The table records 95,000 to 150,000 clones, 90% of them present only once. The V gene's germline CDR1 is SGHNT and CDR2 YYREEE (reference sequence). CDR3 size: 15 residues. Trimming at V came to 6 bases and at J to 9 bases, leaving 13 bases not matched to a gene. Sequenced: peripheral blood. This chain links TRBV5-4 with TRBJ2-2; 8 positions agree with TRBD2. The receptor was derived from a woman aged 55 to 70 with COVID-19, enrolled during active disease. This CDR3 reads CASTLRSGGARELFF. CDR3 bases: TGTGCCAGCACCCTCCGTTCCGGGGGGGCAAGGGAGCTGTTTTTT.